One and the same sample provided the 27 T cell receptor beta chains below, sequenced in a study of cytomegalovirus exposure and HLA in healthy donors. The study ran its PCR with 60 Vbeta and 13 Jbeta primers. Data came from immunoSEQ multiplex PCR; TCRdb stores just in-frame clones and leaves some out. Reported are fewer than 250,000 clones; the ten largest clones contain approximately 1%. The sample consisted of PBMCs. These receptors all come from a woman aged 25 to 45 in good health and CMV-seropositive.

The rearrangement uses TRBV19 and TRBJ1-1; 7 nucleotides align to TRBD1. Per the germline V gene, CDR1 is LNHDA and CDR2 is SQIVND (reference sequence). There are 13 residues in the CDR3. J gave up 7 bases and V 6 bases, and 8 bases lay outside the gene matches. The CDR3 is CASSERGGHEAFF. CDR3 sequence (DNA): TGTGCCAGTAGCGAGAGAGGGGGCCATGAAGCTTTCTTT.

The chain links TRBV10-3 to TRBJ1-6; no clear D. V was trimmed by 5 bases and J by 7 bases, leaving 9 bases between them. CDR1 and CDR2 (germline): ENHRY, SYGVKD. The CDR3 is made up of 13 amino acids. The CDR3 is CAISLQSNSPLHF. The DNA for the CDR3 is TGTGCCATCAGTCTGCAGTCAAATTCACCCCTCCACTTT.

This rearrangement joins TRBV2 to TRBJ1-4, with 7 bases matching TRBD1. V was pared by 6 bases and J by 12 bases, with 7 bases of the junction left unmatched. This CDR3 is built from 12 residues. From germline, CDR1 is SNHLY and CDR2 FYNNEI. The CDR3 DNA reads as TGTGCCAGCAGGAGAGACAGGGTCCAACTGTTTTTT. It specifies CASRRDRVQLFF.

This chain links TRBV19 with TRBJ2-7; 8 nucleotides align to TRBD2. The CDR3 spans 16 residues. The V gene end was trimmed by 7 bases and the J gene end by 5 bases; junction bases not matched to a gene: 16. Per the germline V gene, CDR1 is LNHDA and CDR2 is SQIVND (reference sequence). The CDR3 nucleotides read TGTGCCAGTACCAAGGAGGGTCGGGGGGGCCTTAACGAGCAGTACTTC. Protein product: CASTKEGRGGLNEQYF.

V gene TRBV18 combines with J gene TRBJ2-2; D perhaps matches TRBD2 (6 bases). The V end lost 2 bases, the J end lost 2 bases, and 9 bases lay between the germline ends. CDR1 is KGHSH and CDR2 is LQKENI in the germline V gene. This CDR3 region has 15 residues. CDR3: CASSPAGFNTGELFF. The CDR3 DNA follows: TGTGCCAGCTCACCAGCGGGGTTTAACACCGGGGAGCTGTTTTTT.

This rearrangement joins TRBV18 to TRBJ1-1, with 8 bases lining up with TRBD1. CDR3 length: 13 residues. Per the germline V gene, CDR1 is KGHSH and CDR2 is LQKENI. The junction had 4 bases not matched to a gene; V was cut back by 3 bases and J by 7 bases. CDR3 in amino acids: CASSPQGAGEAFF. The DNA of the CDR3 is TGTGCCAGCTCACCCCAGGGGGCCGGTGAAGCTTTCTTT. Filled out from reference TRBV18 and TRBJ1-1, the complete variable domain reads NAGVMQNPRHLVRRRGQEARLRCSPMKGHSHVYWYRQLPEEGLKFMVYLQKENIIDESGMPKERFSAEFPKEGPSILRIQQVVRGDSAAYFCASSPQGAGEAFFGQGTRLTVV.

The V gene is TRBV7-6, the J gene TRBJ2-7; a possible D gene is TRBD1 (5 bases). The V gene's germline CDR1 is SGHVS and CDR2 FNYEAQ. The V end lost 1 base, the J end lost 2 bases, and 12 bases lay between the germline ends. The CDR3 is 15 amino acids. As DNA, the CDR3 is TGTGCCAGCAGCTTAGAGGCAGGGAAACCCTACGAGCAGTACTTC. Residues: CASSLEAGKPYEQYF.

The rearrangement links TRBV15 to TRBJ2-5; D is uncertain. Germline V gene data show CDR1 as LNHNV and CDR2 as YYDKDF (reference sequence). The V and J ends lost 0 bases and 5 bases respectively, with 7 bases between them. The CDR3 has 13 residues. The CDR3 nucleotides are TGTGCCACCAGCAGAGATCCGAGGGAGACCCAGTACTTC. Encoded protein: CATSRDPRETQYF.

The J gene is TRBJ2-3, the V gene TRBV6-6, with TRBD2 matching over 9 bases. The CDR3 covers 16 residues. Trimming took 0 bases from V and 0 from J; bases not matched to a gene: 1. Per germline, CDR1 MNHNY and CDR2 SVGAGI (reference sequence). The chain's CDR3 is CASSYSAGGSTDTQYF. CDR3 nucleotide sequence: TGTGCCAGCAGTTACTCTGCGGGAGGGAGCACAGATACGCAGTATTTT.

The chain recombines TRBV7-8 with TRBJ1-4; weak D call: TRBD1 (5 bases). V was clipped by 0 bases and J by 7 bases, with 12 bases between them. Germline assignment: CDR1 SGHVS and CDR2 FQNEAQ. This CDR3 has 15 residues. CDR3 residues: CASSLAGQGGEKLFF. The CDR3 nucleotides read TGTGCCAGCAGCTTAGCGGGGCAGGGAGGTGAAAAACTGTTTTTT.

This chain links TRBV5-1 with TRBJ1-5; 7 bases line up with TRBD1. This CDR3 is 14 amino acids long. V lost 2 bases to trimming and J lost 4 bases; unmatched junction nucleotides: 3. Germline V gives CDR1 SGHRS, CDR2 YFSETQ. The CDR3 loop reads CASSLQGLNQPQHF. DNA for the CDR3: TGCGCCAGCAGCTTACAGGGGCTGAATCAGCCCCAGCATTTT.

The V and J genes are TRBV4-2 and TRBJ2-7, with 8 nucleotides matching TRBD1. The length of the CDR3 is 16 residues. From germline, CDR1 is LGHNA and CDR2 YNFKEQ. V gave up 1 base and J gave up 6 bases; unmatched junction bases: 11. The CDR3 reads CASSQVSGTGTPEQYF. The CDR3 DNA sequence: TGTGCCAGCAGCCAAGTATCCGGGACAGGCACCCCCGAGCAGTACTTC.

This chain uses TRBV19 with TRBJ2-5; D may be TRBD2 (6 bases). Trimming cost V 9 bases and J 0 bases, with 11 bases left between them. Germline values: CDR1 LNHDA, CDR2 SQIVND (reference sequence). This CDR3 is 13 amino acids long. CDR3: CASWGEDQETQYF. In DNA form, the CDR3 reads TGTGCCAGCTGGGGGGAGGACCAAGAGACCCAGTACTTC.

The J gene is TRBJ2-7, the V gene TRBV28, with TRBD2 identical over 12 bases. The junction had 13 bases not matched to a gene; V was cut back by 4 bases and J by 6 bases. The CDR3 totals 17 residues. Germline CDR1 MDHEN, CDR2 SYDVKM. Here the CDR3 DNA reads TGTGCCAGCAGTTCCGGGGCTAGCGGGAGGGCGCGGGTCGAGCAGTACTTC. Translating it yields CASSSGASGRARVEQYF.

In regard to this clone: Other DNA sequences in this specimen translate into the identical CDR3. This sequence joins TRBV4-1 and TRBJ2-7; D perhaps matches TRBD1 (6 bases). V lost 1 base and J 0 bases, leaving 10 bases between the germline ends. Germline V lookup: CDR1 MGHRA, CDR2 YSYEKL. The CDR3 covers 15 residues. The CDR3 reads CASSQGTGSSYEQYF. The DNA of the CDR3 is TGCGCCAGCAGCCAAGGTACAGGGAGCTCCTACGAGCAGTACTTC.

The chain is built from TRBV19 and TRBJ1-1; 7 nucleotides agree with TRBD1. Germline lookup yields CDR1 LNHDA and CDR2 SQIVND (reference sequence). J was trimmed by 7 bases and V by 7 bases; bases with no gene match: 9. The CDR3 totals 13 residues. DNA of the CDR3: TGTGCCAGTAATACCATGGGACAGAGTGAAGCTTTCTTT. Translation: CASNTMGQSEAFF.

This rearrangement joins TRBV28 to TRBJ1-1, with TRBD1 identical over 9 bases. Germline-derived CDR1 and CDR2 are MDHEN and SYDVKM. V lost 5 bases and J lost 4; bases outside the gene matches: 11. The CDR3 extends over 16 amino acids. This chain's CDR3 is CASSPGTGRWSTEAFF. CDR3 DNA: TGTGCCAGCAGTCCCGGGACAGGGAGGTGGAGCACTGAAGCTTTCTTT.

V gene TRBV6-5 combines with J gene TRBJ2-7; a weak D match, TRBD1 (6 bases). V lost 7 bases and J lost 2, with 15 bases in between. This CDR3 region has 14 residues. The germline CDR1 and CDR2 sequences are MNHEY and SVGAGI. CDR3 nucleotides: TGTGCCAGCAAGTCCCCGGGACAAGCCTACGAGCAGTACTTC. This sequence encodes CASKSPGQAYEQYF.

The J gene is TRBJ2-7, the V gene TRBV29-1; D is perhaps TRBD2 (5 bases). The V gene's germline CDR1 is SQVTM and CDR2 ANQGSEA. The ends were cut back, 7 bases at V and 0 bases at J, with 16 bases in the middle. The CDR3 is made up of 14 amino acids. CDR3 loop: CSAVGWESSYEQYF. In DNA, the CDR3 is TGCAGCGCTGTCGGTTGGGAGAGCTCCTACGAGCAGTACTTC.

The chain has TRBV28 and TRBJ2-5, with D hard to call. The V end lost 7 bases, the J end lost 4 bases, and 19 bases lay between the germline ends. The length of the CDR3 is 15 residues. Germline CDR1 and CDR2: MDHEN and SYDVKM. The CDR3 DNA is TGTGCCAGCACCCGCGTTAAACTCGCAAGAGAGACCCAGTACTTC. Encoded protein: CASTRVKLARETQYF.

The DNA for the CDR3 is TGTGCCAGCAGTTTATTTAGCGACAGGGGAAAACTGTTTTTT. Translation gives CASSLFSDRGKLFF. The J gene is TRBJ1-4, the V gene TRBV28, with 8 positions matching TRBD1. The CDR3 has 14 amino acids. With 1 base clipped from V and 10 bases from J, the junction kept 5 bases outside the gene matches. Germline CDR1 is MDHEN and CDR2 is SYDVKM.

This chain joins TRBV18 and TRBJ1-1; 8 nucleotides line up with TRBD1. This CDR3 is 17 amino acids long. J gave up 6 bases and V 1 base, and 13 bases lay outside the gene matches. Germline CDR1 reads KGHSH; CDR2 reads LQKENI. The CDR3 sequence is CASSPRGPGGDSAEAFF. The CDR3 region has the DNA TGTGCCAGCTCACCACGAGGACCAGGGGGCGACTCGGCTGAAGCTTTCTTT.

The CDR3 protein is CASSLDRGGGNIQYF. CDR3 coding DNA: TGTGCCAGCAGCTTAGACAGGGGTGGGGGAAACATTCAGTACTTC. The chain combines TRBV7-9 with TRBJ2-4; TRBD1 matches 7 bases. Germline V gene data show CDR1 as SEHNR and CDR2 as FQNEAQ (reference sequence). Unmatched junction bases numbered 6, after V lost 1 base and J lost 6 bases. The CDR3 runs to 15 residues.

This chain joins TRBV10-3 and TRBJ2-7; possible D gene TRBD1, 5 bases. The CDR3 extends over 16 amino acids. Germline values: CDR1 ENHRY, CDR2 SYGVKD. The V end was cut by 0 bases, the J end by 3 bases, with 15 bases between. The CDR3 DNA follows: TGTGCCATCAGTGAGTCGACAAGGGGCCCGGTCTACGAGCAGTACTTC. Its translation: CAISESTRGPVYEQYF.

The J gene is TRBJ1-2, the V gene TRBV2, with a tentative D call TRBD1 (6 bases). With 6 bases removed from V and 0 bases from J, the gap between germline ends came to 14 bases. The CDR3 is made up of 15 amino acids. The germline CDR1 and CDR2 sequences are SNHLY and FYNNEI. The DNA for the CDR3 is TGTGCCAGCAGAGAGGGGACATCTACTAACTATGGCTACACCTTC. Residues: CASREGTSTNYGYTF.

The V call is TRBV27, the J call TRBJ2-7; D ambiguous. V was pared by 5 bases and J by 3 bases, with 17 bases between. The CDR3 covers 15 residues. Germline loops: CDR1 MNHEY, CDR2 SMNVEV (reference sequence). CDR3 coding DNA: TGTGCCAGCAGTCATTCGTCCGCGTACGGCTACGAGCAGTACTTC. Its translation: CASSHSSAYGYEQYF.

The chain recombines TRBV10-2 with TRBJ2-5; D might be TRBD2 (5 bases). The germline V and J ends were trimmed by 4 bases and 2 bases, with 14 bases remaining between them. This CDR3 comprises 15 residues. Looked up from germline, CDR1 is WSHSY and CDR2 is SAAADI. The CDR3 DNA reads TGCGCCAGCAGTGGGGCGGACGGGGATCAAGAGACCCAGTACTTC. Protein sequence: CASSGADGDQETQYF.